This T cell receptor beta chain was documented in a study of cytomegalovirus exposure and HLA in healthy donors. Notes on the study in general: Subsequent analysis showed first-cohort TCR clusters tending to co-occur in more than 90 validation repertoires. Whilst most TCR sequences proved rare, a subset of public TCRs occurred across many donors. The classifier reportedly diagnosed cytomegalovirus status with high sensitivity and specificity.

The data were produced by immunoSEQ multiplex PCR, yet TCRdb's version contains in-frame clones alone and is incomplete. Of approximately 60,000 clones listed, over 75% are singletons. Comment on this clone: The antigen remains undetermined.

The specimen was PBMCs. This receptor was taken from a man aged 18 to 29 in good health and CMV-seronegative.

CDR3 DNA sequence: TGTGCCAGTAGTGCGACAGTAAAGAAGACCCAGTACTTC. This gives the protein CASSATVKKTQYF. The chain employs TRBV19 and TRBJ2-5; maybe TRBD1 (5 bases). Germline V gene data show CDR1 as LNHDA and CDR2 as SQIVND (reference sequence). Trimming removed 5 bases at V and 6 bases at J, with 13 bases between. The CDR3 has 13 amino acids.